This record concerns one T cell receptor beta chain sequence. The antigen this receptor binds is unknown. One end of the junction varies from germline; a read error may be responsible. Library creation used the immunoSEQ multiplex PCR assay. The multiplex PCR relied on a mix of 60 forward primers for TCR Vbeta segments and 13 reverse primers for TCR Jbeta segments. Amplification of the CDR3 region of rearranged TCR beta genes was performed with a multiplex PCR assay on genomic DNA. Amplified TCR beta libraries were sequenced as 87-base-pair reads on the Illumina HiSeq System. In the paper's pipeline: Across the roughly 670 repertoires, a later analysis counted tens of millions of unique TCR beta chains, around 11 million of which were shared by at least two donors. A nearest-neighbor algorithm error-corrected the raw reads and collapsed the reads into unique sequences, merging closely related sequences to remove PCR and sequencing errors. To assign V, D and J gene segments, CDR3 sequences were aligned to IMGT reference sequences. For a sequence to be retained, a match of at least six nucleotides to both a V gene segment and a J gene segment was required. A rearrangement was called productive if the CDR3 had no stop codons and remained in frame with V and J, and every other rearrangement was called non-productive. Following IMGT convention, CDR3 was defined as the stretch from the second conserved V-encoded cysteine up to the conserved J-encoded phenylalanine. The earlier analysis of about 590 of the donors excluded sequences that lacked an unambiguous match to a single V gene segment. In an earlier analysis of approximately 550 of the donors, V segments were called functional above 56.7% productive rearrangements and were called segregating when the between-donor standard deviation exceeded 5%. A statistical classification framework was developed to diagnose cytomegalovirus status using the catalog of TCR beta chain sequences. V and J gene assignment, in a later analysis, came from comparing TCR nucleotide sequences with IMGT/GENE-DB human TR gene sequences. A later analysis assigned CDR3 sequences and most-parsimonious VDJ recombination scenarios with the TCRdist pipeline. In a later analysis, each TCR beta chain was defined by its CDR3 amino acid sequence together with its V-gene family, and reads lacking a unique V-gene family were excluded. A later analysis removed 500 to 600 highly shared, low-generation-probability nucleotide sequences to deal with suspected cross-contamination and a sequencing artifact. A later analysis calculated a clonal expansion index for each public chain from normalized within-repertoire ranks of inferred template counts. Generation probabilities in a later analysis came from a VDJ recombination model fitted to out-of-frame rearrangements, and those results were checked against IGoR. Hypergeometric tests were used in a later analysis to score TCR-TCR, TCR-HLA and TCR-CMV co-occurrence, with a repertoire-size bias correction applied to the TCR pairs. A later analysis estimated false discovery rates by permuting HLA or CMV assignments 20 times. In a later analysis, co-occurring TCRs were grouped with DBSCAN, and TCRdist sequence similarity was added when clustering was performed within HLA-allele-positive subsets. Co-occurrence clustering excluded repertoires with fewer than 30,000 or more than 120,000 public chains, plus five with anomalous nucleotide sharing. The immuneACCESS repertoire file appears here via TCRdb, limited to in-frame rearrangements. These files lack a portion of the clones; in checked studies, under half of the deficit traces to unresolved V genes, and the cause of the others is not known. The V and J calls and clone size come from that table; D and trimming were worked out from the DNA. Here the sample has under 150,000 clones; 75% to 80% occur a single time. The ten largest clones capture roughly 3.5% of the sample.

The cohort comprised around 700 healthy bone marrow donors. At the time of sampling, all cohort members were nominally healthy, though unrecorded immune exposures were likely present. The donor was CMV seropositive and belonged to the group of 250 to 300 seropositive cohort members. A peripheral blood sample was collected from each donor, and TCR beta sequencing was performed on peripheral blood mononuclear cells. The Qiagen DNeasy Blood Extraction Kit was used to extract genomic DNA from the blood cell samples. The sample originates from a study of cytomegalovirus exposure and HLA in healthy donors (dated by TCRdb to about 2017). Broadly, across the study: An earlier analysis of approximately 600 of the donors reported 250 to 350 Gb of sequence data and more than 90 million unique TCR beta sequences from around 200 million T cells. A later analysis re-analyzed previously published TCR beta repertoires from about 730 donors and added high-resolution HLA genotyping to study TCR occurrence patterns. Every discovery cohort repertoire had been produced on one sequencing platform. Four to six DR-DQ haplotypes were handled as single units for association and clustering, since linkage in the cohort was strong. The study aimed to test whether cataloging public T cell receptors could reveal signatures of past pathogen exposure. A later genetic analysis used genome-wide SNP genotypes for about three fifths of the roughly 700 donors, treating that subset as a discovery cohort. An early release that covered roughly 600 HLA-typed donors contained approximately 320 gigabases of sequencing data and tens of millions of unique TCR sequences. An earlier analysis of 587 of the donors used high-throughput TCR beta sequencing to judge whether each TCR beta V gene segment behaved as functional or pseudogenic. In the later analysis, no new phenotypic data were used to find candidate immune exposures; instead, reliance was placed on TCR beta sequences and their occurrence across donors. Class I and class II HLA loci were covered by the typing at four-digit resolution. In addition to the first cohort of hundreds of subjects, a separate validation cohort of 120 different subjects was used. The study profiled the T cell repertoires of under 850 subjects by immunosequencing and related them to cytomegalovirus serostatus. Typing coverage varied by locus: about 629-630 donors for A, B, C, DRB1 and DQB1; approximately 520 for DQA1; nearly 610 for DPA1; under 490 for DPB1. Among some 410 genotyped donors of the cohort, an average of around 240,000 unique TCR beta nucleotide sequences were sequenced per donor, roughly 20% of them non-productive. Of the 300 to 500 genotyped donors, 65% to 90% were placed in the genetic ancestry cluster associated with self-reported Caucasian donors. To predict cytomegalovirus infection status, the study brought together high-throughput TCR immunosequencing, statistical association of individual TCRs with disease status, and machine learning. Donor age, sex, ethnicity and CMV serostatus were compiled alongside the repertoire data. General findings and caveats noted by the study authors: In a later analysis, some 17,000 TCR beta sequences were associated with specific HLA alleles at a false discovery rate of 0.05. Because HLA typing was unavailable for some donors at each locus, only the typed subset was used in association tests. Some IMGT-functional V segments, including TRBV6-2 and TRBV6-3, could not be distinguished by the 87-base-pair reads and were therefore excluded. Broadly in line with IMGT annotations, most TCR beta V segments showed up in productive rearrangements about 90% or about 30% of the time in an earlier analysis of around 600 of the donors. In the study, 164 TCR beta chains were listed as associated with cytomegalovirus. Linkage disequilibrium might explain the correlated functional status among segregating V segments, but an unknown experimental factor could not be ruled out. Compared with equally common non-associated chains, HLA-associated TCR beta chains in a later analysis were more clonally expanded and had lower generation probabilities. Compared with the roughly 700-donor mean, donors in an Asian-associated ancestry cluster had fewer N-insertions in productive TCRs, according to a later genetic analysis. In a later analysis, several top co-occurrence clusters were reported to appear linked to parvovirus B19, influenza, CMV and Epstein-Barr virus. Because counts were too low, some 17 rarely observed V segments, including chromosome 9 orphons, were left out of the earlier analysis of approximately 580 of the donors. A few of the identified cytomegalovirus-associated TCR beta chains were confirmed in vitro to be specific for cytomegalovirus antigens. In both the original and validation cohorts, the classifier was reported to diagnose cytomegalovirus status with high specificity and sensitivity. An association between a missense DCLRE1C variant and V-gene and J-gene trimming of TCR beta chains was found in a later genetic analysis and replicated in an independent cohort. Sequencing depth was assumed to be roughly uniform across donors in the presence/absence analyses, though that assumption may not hold. Only TCR beta chains were sequenced in this cohort, and the absence of alpha or paired-chain data limited detectable features. Most TCR sequences were seen in very few donors, while some public TCRs were found in many individuals. A group of highly shared sequence variants was considered likely to be a technical artifact of the sequencing pipeline. A later analysis found that most CMV-associated TCR beta chains appeared HLA-restricted, with HLA associations seemingly driven largely by CMV exposure. When HLA alleles, especially DR and DQ, strongly co-occurred, attributing TCR associations to individual alleles was difficult. A later analysis found that TCR association rates varied across HLA loci, with DRB1 alleles showing the most associated TCRs and HLA-C alleles the fewest. According to the authors, the approach could potentially be generalized to other disease states and immunological phenotypes. The only immune exposure information available for the cohort was CMV serostatus. A further reported finding was that TCR beta sequences accurately predicted the HLA-A and HLA-B alleles for most subjects in the first cohort.

Reading the germline V gene (reference sequence) gives CDR1 SEHNR and CDR2 FQNEAQ. The CDR3 runs 13 residues from the cysteine to the phenylalanine. The only DNA kept is the CDR3, 39 bases in frame from the first base. This receptor was obtained from a woman between 25 and 40 years old in good health and CMV-seropositive. The material sequenced was PBMCs. The chain was built from TRBV7-9 and TRBJ2-7, with TRBD1 identical over 11 junction bases. Here the CDR3 is given as CSSSFGQGARQYF. Read as DNA, the sequence is TGTTCCAGCAGCTTCGGACAGGGGGCGAGGCAGTACTTC. Reference TRBV7-9 and TRBJ2-7 proteins supply the regions before and after the CDR3; the full variable domain is: DTGVSQNPRHKITKRGQNVTFRCDPISEHNRLYWYRQTLGQGPEFLTYFQNEAQLEKSRLLSDRFSAERPKGSFSTLEIQRTEQGDSAMYLCSSSFGQGARQYFGPGTRLTVT.